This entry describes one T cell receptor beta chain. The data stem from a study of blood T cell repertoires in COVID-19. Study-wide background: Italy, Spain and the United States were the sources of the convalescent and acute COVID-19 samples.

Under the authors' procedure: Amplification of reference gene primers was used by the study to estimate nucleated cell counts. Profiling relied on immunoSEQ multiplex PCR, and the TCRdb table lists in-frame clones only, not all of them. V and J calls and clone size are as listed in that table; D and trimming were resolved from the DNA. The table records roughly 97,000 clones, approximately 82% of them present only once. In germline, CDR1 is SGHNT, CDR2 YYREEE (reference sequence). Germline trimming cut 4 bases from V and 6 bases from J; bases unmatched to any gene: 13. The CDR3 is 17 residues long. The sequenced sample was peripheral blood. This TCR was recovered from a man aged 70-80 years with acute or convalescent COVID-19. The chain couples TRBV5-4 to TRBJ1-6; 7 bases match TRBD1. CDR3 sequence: CASSNRTGGALNSPLHF. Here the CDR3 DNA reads TGTGCCAGCAGCAATAGGACAGGTGGAGCGCTTAATTCACCCCTCCACTTT.